The sample holds many counts of the clone carrying this T cell receptor (beta chain). What it binds is unknown. Amplified TCR beta CDR3 regions were obtained using RNA transcripts as template. Second-round multiplex PCR followed a first-round RT-PCR using HTBI primers. TCRdb independently ran MiXCR on the multiplex PCR reads; one entry per CDR3 protein. The sample includes approximately 160,000 distinct CDR3 sequences, roughly two fifths seen only once; the top ten take roughly 9%. Patients were excluded if they had other autoimmune diseases or uncontrolled infections, and likewise if pregnancy or lactation applied. Diagnosis was based on clinical symptoms, serum thyroxine, TRAb, thyroid ultrasound and orbital computed tomography. The CDR3 covers 13 residues. Germline CDR1 KGHDR, CDR2 SFDVKD. With 4 bases removed from V and 12 bases from J, the gap between germline ends came to 18 bases. This sample stems from a study of Graves' ophthalmopathy and Graves' hyperthyroidism.

Regarding the study as a whole: In separating ophthalmopathy from stable hyperthyroidism, a 13-signature model achieved 85% to 90% sensitivity and about 80% specificity. With just over 70% sensitivity and over 72% specificity, the model predicted ophthalmopathy progression.

Sequencing was performed on peripheral blood. The chain links TRBV24-1 to TRBJ2-7; tentative D call: TRBD1 (6 bases). The receptor was isolated from a man aged 30-40 years with Graves' ophthalmopathy. The CDR3: CATSDPTGYPSYF. CDR3 nucleotide sequence: TGTGCCACCAGTGACCCAACAGGGTACCCCTCGTACTTC.